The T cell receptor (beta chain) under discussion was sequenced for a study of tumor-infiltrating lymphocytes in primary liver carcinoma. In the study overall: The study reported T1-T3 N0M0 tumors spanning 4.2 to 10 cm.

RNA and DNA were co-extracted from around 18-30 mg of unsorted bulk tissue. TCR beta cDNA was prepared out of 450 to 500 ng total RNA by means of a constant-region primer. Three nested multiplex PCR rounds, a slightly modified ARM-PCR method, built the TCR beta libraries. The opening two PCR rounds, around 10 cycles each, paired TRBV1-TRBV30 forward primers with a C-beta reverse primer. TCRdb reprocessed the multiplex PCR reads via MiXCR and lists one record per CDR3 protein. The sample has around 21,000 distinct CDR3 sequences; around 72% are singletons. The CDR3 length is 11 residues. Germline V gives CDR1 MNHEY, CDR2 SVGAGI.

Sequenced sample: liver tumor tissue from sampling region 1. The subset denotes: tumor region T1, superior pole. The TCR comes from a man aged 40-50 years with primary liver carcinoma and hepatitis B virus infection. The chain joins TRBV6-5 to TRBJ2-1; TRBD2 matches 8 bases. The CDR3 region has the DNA TGTACCATCGGGAACGGGACTAGTGAGTTCTTC. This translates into CTIGNGTSEFF.